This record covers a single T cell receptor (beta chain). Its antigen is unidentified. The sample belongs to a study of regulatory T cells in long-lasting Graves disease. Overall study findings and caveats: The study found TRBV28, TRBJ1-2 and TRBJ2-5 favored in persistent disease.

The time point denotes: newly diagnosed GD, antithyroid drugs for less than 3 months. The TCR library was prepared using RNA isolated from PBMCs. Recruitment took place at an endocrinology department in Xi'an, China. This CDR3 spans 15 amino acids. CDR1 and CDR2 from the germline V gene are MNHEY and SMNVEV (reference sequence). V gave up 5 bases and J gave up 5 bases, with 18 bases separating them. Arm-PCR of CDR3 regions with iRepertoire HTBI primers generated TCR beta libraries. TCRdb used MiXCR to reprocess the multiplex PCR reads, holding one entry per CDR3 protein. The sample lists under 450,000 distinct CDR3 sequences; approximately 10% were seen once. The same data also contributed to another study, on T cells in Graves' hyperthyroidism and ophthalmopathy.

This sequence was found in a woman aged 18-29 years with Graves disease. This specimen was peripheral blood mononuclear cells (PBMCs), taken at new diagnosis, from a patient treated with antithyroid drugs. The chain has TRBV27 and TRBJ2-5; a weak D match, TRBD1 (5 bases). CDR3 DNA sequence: TGTGCCAGCAGTAGGGCGCCAGGGCGCGGCGAGACCCAGTACTTC. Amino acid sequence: CASSRAPGRGETQYF.